The TCR beta chain under discussion was sequenced for a study of shared clonotypes between healthy human individuals. Study-level information: The study used three CD4 naive, three CD4 memory, two CD8 naive and one CD8 memory plate per donor.

Germline-derived CDR1 and CDR2 are SGHRS and YFSETQ. The CDR3 spans 18 residues. The junction had 11 bases not matched to a gene; V was cut back by 2 bases and J by 1 base. In the authors' workflow: Junction-only sequences produced by ImmunoSEQ had no quality scores, so filtering differed. TCRdb's table, derived via immunoSEQ multiplex PCR, lists solely in-frame clones and lacks some. V and J calls and clone size come straight from that table; D and trimming were deduced from the DNA. The table records some 1 million clones, about 75% of them present only once. Study observations and caveats: Sharing across a handful of donors was seen in roughly 5% of naive CD4 clonotypes.

Comments on this clone: The antigen is unknown.

The material sequenced was memory CD4+ T cells sorted from blood. Subset: CD45RA-negative fraction. This clonotype was sampled from a man younger than 35 in good health. This rearrangement joins TRBV5-1 to TRBJ2-1; 8 bases fit TRBD2. In DNA form, the CDR3 reads TGCGCCAGCAGCTTCGAACGGGGGGGCCCCCATTCCTACAATGAGCAGTTCTTC. Its protein is CASSFERGGPHSYNEQFF.